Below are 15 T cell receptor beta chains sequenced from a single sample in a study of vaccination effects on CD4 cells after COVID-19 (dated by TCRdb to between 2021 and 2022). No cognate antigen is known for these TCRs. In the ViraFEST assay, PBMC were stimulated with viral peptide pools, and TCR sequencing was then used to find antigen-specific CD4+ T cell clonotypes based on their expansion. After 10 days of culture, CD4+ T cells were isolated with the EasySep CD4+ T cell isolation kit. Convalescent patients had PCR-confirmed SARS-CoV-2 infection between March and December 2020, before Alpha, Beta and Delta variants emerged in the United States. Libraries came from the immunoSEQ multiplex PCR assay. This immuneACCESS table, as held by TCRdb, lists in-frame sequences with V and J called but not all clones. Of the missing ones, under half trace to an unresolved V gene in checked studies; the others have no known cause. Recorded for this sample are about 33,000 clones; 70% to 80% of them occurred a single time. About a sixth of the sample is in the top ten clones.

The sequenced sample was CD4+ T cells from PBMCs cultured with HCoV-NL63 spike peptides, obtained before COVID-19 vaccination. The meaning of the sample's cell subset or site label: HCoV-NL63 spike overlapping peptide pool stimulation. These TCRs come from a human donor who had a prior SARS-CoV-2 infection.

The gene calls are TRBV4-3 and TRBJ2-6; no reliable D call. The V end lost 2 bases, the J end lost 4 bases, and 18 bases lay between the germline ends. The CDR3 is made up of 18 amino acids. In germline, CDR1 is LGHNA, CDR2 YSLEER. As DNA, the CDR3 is TGCGCCAGCAGCCAAAGAGTCCTATATTCCTCCGGGGCCAACGTCCTGACTTTC. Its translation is CASSQRVLYSSGANVLTF.

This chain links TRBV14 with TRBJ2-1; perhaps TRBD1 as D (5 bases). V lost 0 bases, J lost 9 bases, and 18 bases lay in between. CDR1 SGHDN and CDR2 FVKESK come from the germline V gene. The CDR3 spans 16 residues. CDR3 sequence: CASSQDLSVRGREQFF. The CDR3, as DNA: TGTGCCAGCAGCCAAGACCTCTCGGTTAGGGGCCGTGAGCAGTTCTTC.

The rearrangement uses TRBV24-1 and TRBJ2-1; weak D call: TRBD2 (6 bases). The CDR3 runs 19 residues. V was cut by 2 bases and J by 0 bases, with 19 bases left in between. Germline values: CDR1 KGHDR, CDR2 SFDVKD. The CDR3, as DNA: TGTGCCACCAGTGATTCGCCGACCGGGACTCCTCGCTCCTACAATGAGCAGTTCTTC. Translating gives CATSDSPTGTPRSYNEQFF.

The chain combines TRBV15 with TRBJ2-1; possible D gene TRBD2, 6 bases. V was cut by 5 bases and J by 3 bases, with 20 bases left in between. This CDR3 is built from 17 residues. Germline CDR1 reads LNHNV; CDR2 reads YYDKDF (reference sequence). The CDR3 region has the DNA TGTGCCACCAGCCCGCACTGGGGAGGCGGAGACTACAATGAGCAGTTCTTC. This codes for CATSPHWGGGDYNEQFF.

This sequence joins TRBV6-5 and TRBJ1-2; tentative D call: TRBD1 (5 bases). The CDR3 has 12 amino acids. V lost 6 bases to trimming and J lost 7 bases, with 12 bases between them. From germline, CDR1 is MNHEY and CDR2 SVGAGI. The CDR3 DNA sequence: TGTGCCAGCAGCCACAGGCCAGTTGGCTACACCTTC. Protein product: CASSHRPVGYTF.

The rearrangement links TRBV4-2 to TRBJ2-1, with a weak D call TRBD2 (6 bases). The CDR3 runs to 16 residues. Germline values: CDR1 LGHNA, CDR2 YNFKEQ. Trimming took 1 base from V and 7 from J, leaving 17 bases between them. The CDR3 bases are TGTGCCAGCAGCCAAGGGGCCGGGGGAGATATAAATGAGCAGTTCTTC. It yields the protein CASSQGAGGDINEQFF.

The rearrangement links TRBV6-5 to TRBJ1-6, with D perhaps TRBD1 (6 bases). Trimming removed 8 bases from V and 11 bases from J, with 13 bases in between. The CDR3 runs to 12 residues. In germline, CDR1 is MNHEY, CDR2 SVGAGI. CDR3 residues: CASGQQGPPLHF. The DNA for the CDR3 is TGTGCCAGCGGACAACAGGGTCCACCCCTCCACTTT.

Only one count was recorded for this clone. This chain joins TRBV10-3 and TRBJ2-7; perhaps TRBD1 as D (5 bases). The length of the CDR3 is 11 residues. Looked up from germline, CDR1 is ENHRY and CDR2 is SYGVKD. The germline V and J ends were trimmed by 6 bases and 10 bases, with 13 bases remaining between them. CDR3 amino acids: CAIRSGPTQYF. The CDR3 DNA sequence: TGTGCCATCAGGTCAGGGCCCACTCAGTACTTC.

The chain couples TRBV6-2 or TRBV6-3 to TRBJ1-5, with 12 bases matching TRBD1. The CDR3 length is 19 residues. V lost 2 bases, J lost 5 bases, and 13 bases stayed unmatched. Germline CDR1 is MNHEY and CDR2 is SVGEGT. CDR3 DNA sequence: TGTGCCAGCAGTTACAAGTTCGGGTCCCGGGACAGGGGGCATCAGCCCCAGCATTTT. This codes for CASSYKFGSRDRGHQPQHF.

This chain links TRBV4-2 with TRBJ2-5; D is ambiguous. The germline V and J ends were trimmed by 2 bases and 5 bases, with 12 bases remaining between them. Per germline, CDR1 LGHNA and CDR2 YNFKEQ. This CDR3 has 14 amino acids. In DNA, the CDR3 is TGTGCCAGCAGCCAATACCAGCTTGGGGAGACCCAGTACTTC. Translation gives CASSQYQLGETQYF.

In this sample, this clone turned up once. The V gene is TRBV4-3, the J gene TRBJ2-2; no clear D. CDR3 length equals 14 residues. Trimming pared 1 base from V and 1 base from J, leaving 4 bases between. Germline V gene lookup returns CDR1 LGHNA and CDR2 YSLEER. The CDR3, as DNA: TGCGCCAGCAGCCAAGGGCAGAACACCGGGGAGCTGTTTTTT. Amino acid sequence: CASSQGQNTGELFF.

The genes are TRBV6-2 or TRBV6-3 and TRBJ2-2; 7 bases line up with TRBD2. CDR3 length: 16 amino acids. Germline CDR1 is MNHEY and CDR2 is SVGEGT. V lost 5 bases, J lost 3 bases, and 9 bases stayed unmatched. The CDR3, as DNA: TGTGCCAGCAGTAACTTAGCGGGCGGGGACACCGGGGAGCTGTTTTTT. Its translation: CASSNLAGGDTGELFF.

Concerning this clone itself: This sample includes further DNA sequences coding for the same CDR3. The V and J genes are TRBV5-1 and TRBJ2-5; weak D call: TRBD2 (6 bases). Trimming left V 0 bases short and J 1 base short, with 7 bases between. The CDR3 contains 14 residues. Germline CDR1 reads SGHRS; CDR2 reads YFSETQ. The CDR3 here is CASSLAGGQETQYF. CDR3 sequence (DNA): TGCGCCAGCAGCTTGGCCGGGGGCCAAGAGACCCAGTACTTC.

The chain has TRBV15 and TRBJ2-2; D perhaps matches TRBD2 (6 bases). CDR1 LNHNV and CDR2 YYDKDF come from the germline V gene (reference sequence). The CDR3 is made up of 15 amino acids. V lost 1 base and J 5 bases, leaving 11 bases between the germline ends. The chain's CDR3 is CATSRGGAQTGELFF. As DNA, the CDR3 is TGTGCCACCAGCAGAGGCGGGGCCCAGACCGGGGAGCTGTTTTTT.

CDR3 sequence: CASSLEEGSEQFF. The CDR3 DNA sequence: TGTGCCAGCAGCTTAGAGGAGGGGAGTGAGCAGTTCTTC. The chain recombines TRBV11-2 with TRBJ2-1; a weak D match, TRBD2 (6 bases). The CDR3 is 13 amino acids. CDR1 and CDR2 (germline): SGHAT, FQNNGV. V shed 0 bases and J shed 9 bases, with 9 bases lying between them. Supplemented by reference TRBV11-2 and TRBJ2-1, the full variable domain reads EAGVAQSPRYKIIEKRQSVAFWCNPISGHATLYWYQQILGQGPKLLIQFQNNGVVDDSQLPKDRFSAERLKGVDSTLKIQPAKLEDSAVYLCASSLEEGSEQFFGPGTRLTVL.